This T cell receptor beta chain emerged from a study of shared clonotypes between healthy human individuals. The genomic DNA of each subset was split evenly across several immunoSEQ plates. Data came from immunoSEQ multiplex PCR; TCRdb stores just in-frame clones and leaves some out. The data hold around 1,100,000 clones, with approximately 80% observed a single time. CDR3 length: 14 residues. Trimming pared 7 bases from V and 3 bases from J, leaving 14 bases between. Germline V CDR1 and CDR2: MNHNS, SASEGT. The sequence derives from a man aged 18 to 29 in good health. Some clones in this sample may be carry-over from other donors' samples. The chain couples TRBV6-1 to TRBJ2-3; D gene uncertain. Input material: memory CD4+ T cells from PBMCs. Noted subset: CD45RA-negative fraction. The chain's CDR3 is CASTRTQETDTQYF. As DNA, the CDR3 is TGTGCCAGCACTAGGACCCAGGAGACAGATACGCAGTATTTT.